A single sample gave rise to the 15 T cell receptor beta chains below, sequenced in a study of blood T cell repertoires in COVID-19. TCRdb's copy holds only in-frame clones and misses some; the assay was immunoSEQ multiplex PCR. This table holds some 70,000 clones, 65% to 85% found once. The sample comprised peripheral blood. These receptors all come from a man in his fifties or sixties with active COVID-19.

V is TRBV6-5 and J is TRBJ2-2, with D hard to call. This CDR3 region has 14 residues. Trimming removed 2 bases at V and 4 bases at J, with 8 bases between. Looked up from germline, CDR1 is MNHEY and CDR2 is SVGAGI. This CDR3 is CASSYQAPTGELFF. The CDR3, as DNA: TGTGCCAGCAGTTACCAAGCGCCCACCGGGGAGCTGTTTTTT.

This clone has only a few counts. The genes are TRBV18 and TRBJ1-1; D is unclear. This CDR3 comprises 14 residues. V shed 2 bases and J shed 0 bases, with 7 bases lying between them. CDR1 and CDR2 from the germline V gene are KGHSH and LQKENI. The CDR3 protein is CASSPVAVNTEAFF. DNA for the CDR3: TGTGCCAGCTCACCAGTGGCGGTGAACACTGAAGCTTTCTTT.

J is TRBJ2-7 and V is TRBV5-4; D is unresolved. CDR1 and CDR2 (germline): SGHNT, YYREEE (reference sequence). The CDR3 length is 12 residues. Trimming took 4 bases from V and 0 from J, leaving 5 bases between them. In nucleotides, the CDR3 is TGTGCCAGCAGCCGCGACTCCTACGAGCAGTACTTC. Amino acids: CASSRDSYEQYF.

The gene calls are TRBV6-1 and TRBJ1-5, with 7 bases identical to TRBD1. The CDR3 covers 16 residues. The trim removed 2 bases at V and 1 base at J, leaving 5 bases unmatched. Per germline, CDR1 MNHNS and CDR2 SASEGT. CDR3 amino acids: CASSERRGRSNQPQHF. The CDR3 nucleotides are TGTGCCAGCAGTGAAAGGAGGGGGCGGAGCAATCAGCCCCAGCATTTT.

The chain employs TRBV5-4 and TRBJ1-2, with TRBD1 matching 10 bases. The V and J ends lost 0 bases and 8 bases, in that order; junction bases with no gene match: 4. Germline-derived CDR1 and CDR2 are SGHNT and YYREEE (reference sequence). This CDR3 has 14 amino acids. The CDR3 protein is CASSLASTGGGYTF. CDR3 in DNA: TGTGCCAGCAGCTTGGCTTCGACAGGGGGCGGCTACACCTTC.

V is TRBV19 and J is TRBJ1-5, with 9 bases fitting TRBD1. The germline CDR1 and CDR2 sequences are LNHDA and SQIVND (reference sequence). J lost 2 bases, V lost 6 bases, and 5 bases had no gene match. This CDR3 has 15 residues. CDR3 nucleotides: TGTGCCAGTAGGATGGACAGGGGAGGCAATCAGCCCCAGCATTTT. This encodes CASRMDRGGNQPQHF.

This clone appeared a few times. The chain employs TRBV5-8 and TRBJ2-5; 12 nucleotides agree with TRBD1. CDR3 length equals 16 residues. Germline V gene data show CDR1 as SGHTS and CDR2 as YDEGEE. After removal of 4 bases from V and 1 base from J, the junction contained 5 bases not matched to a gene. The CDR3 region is CASSKGTGGIQETQYF. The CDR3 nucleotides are TGTGCCAGCAGCAAGGGGACAGGGGGCATCCAAGAGACCCAGTACTTC.

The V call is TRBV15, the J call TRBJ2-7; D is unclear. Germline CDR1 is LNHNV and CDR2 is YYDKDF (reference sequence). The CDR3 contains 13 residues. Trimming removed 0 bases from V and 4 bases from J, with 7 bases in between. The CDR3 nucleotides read TGTGCCACCAGCAGAGATCGGTCGTACGAGCAGTACTTC. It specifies CATSRDRSYEQYF.

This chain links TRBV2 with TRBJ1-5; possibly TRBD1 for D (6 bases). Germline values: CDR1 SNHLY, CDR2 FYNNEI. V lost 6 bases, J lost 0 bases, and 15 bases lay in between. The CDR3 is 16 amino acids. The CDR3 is CASSLDRPSSNQPQHF. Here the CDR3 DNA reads TGTGCCAGCAGCCTCGACAGGCCTAGTAGCAATCAGCCCCAGCATTTT.

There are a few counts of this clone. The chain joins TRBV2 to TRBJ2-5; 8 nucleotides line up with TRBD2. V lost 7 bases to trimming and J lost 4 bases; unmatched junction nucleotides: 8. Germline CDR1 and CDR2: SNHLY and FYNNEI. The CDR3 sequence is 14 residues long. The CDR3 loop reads CASMKGLASETQYF. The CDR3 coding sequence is TGTGCCAGCATGAAAGGACTAGCCTCAGAGACCCAGTACTTC.

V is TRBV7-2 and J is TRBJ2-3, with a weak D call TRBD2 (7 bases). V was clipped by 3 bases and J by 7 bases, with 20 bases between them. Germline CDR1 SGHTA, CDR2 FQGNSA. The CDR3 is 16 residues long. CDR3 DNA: TGTGCCAGCAGCTTCTGGCGGGGGCCCGATATGAATACGCAGTATTTT. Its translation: CASSFWRGPDMNTQYF.

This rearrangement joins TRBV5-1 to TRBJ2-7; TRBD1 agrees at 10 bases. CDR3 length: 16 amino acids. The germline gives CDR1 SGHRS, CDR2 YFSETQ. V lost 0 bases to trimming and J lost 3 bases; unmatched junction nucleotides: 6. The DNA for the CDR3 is TGCGCCAGCAGCTTGGCCGGGACAGGGGCTGGCTACGAGCAGTACTTC. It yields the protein CASSLAGTGAGYEQYF.

CDR3 sequence reads: CASSYQAGGPTDTQYF. The CDR3 bases are TGTGCCAGCAGTTACCAGGCGGGAGGGCCTACAGATACGCAGTATTTT. V usage is TRBV6-5 and J usage is TRBJ2-3, with 9 bases identical to TRBD2. This CDR3 is built from 16 residues. J gave up 3 bases and V 2 bases, and 6 bases lay outside the gene matches. Germline CDR1 reads MNHEY; CDR2 reads SVGAGI.

This chain's CDR3 is CASSLGRGDTQYF. For the CDR3, the DNA is TGTGCCAGCAGCTTAGGTAGGGGAGATACGCAGTATTTT. The J gene is TRBJ2-3, the V gene TRBV7-8; perhaps TRBD1 as D (5 bases). CDR3 length: 13 amino acids. Germline CDR1 is SGHVS and CDR2 is FQNEAQ. The germline V and J ends were trimmed by 1 base and 5 bases, with 7 bases remaining between them.

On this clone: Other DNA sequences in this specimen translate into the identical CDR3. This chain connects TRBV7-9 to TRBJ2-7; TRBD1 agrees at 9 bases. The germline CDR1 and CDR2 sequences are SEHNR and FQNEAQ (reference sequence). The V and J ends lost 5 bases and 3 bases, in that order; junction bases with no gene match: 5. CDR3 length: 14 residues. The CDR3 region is CASSHRTGDYEQYF. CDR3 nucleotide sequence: TGTGCCAGCAGCCATAGGACAGGGGACTACGAGCAGTACTTC. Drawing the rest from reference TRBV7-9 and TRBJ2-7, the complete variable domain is DTGVSQNPRHKITKRGQNVTFRCDPISEHNRLYWYRQTLGQGPEFLTYFQNEAQLEKSRLLSDRFSAERPKGSFSTLEIQRTEQGDSAMYLCASSHRTGDYEQYFGPGTRLTVT.